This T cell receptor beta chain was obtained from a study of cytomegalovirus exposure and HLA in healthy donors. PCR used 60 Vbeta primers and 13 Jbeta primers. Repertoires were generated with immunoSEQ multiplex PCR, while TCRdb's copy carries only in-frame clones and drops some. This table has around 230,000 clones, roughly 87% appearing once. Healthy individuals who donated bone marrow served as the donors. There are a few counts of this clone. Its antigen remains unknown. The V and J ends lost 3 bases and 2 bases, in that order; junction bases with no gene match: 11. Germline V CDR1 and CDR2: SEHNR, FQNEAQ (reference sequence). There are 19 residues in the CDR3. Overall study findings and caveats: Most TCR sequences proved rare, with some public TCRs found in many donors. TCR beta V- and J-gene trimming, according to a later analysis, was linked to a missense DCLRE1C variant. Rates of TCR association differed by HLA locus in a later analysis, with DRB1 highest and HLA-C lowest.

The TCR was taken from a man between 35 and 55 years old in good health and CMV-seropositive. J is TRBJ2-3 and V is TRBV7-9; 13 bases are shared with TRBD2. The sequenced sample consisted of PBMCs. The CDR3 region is CASSLDLTSGRDTTDTQYF. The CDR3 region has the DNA TGTGCCAGCAGCTTGGACCTAACTAGCGGGAGGGACACCACAGATACGCAGTATTTT.